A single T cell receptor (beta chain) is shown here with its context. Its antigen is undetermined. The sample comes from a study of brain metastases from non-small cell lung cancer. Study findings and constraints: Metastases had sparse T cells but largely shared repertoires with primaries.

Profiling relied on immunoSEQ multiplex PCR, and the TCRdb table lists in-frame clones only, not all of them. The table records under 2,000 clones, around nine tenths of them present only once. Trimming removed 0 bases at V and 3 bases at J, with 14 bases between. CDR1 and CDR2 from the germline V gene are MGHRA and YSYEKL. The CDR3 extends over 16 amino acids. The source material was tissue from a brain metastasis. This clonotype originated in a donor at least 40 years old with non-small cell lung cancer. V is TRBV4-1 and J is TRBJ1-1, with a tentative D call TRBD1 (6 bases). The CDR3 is CASSQDPGDGDTEAFF. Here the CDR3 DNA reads TGCGCCAGCAGCCAAGACCCAGGGGACGGGGACACTGAAGCTTTCTTT.